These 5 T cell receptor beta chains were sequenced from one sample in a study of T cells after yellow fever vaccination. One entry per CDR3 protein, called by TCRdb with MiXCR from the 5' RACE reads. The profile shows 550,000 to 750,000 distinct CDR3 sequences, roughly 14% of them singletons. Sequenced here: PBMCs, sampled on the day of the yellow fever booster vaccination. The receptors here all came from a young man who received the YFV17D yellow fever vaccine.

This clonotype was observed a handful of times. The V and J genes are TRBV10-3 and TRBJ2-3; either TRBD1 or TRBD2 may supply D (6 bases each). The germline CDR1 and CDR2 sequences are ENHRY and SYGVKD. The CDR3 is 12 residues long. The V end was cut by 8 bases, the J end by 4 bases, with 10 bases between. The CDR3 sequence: CAIAGQPDTQYF. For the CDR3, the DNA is TGTGCCATCGCGGGACAACCAGATACGCAGTATTTT.

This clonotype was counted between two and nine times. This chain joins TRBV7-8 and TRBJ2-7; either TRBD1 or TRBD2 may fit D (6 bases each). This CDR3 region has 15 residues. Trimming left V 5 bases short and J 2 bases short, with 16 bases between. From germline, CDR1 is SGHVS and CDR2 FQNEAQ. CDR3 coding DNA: TGTGCCAGCAGCCCAGGAGGGGGGCCTACCTACGAGCAGTACTTC. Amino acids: CASSPGGGPTYEQYF.

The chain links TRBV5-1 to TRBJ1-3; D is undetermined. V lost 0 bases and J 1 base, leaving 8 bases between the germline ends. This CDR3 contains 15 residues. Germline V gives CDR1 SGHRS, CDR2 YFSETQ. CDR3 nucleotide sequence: TGCGCCAGCAGCTTGGACAGCGTTTCTGGAAACACCATATATTTT. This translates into CASSLDSVSGNTIYF.

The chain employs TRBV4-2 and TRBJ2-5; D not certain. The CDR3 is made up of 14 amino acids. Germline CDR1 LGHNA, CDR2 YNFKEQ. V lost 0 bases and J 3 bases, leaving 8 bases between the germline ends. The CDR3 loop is CASSQERRKETQYF. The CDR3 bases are TGTGCCAGCAGCCAAGAGCGCAGGAAAGAGACCCAGTACTTC.

DNA of the CDR3: TGTGCCAGCAGTTCCCGGGGCGGGGGGGCGCTTGACACTGAAGCTTTCTTT. The encoded protein is CASSSRGGGALDTEAFF. The gene calls are TRBV28 and TRBJ1-1; a weak D match, TRBD1 (6 bases). The CDR3 totals 17 residues. Trimming removed 4 bases from V and 3 bases from J, with 21 bases in between. Germline V gene lookup returns CDR1 MDHEN and CDR2 SYDVKM.